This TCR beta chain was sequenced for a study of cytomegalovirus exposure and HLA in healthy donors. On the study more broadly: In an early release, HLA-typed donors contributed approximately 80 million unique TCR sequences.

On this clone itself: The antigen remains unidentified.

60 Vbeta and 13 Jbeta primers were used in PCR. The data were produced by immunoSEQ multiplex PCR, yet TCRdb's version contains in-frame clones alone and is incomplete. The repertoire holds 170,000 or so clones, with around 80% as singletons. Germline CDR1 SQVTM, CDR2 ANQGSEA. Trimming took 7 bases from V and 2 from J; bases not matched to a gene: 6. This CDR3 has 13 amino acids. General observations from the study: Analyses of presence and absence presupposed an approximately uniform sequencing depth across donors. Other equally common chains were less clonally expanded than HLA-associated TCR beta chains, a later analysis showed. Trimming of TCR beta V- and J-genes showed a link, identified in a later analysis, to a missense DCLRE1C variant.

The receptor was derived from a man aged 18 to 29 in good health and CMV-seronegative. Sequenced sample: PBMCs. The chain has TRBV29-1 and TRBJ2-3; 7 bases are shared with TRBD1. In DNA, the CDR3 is TGCAGCGCCGACAGGGCTTACACAGATACGCAGTATTTT. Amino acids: CSADRAYTDTQYF.